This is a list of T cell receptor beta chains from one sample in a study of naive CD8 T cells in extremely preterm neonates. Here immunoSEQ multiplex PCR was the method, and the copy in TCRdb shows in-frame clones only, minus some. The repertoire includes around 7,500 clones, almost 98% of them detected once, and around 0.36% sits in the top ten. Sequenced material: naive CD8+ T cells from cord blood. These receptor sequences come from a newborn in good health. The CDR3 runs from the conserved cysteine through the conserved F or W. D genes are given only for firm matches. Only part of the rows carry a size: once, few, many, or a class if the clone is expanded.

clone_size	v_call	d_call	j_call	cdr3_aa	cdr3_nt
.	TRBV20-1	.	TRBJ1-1	CSASDYTEAFF	TGCAGTGCTAGCGACTACACTGAAGCTTTCTTT
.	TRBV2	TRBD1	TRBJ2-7	CASRRTGSYEQYF	TGTGCCAGCAGGCGGACAGGCTCCTACGAGCAGTACTTC
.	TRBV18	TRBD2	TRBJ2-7	CASSPRKRGVPYEQYF	TGTGCCAGCTCACCTAGGAAGCGGGGGGTCCCGTACGAGCAGTACTTC
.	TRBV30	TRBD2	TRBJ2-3	CAWSAPAGVSTDTQYF	TGTGCCTGGAGTGCCCCAGCGGGGGTCAGCACAGATACGCAGTATTTT
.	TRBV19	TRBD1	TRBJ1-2	CASAPGQGDYGYTF	TGTGCCAGTGCCCCGGGACAGGGGGACTATGGCTACACCTTC
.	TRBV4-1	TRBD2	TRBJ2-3	CASSPTRRGGRDTQYF	TGCGCCAGCAGCCCAACAAGGCGGGGGGGAAGAGATACGCAGTATTTT
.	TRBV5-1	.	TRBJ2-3	CASSLALDDTQYF	TGCGCCAGCAGCTTGGCCCTAGACGATACGCAGTATTTT
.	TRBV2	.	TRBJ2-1	CASSDGYNEQFF	TGTGCCAGCAGTGACGGTTACAATGAGCAGTTCTTC
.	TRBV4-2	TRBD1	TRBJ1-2	CASSHLQTGRKDYGYTF	TGTGCCAGCAGCCACCTTCAGACAGGGAGGAAGGACTATGGCTACACCTTC
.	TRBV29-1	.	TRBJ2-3	CSAEARADTQYF	TGCAGCGCCGAGGCCAGGGCGGATACGCAGTATTTT
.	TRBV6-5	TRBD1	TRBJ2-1	CASSYPTGDHNEQFF	TGTGCCAGCAGTTACCCGACAGGGGACCACAATGAGCAGTTCTTC
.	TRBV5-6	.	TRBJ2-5	CASSLDRETQYF	TGTGCCAGCAGCTTGGACCGGGAGACCCAGTACTTC
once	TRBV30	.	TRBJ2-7	CAGTGWSYEQYF	TGTGCCGGTACAGGGTGGTCCTACGAGCAGTACTTC
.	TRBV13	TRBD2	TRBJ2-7	CASSYSGVSYEQYF	TGTGCCAGCAGTTATAGCGGGGTTTCCTACGAGCAGTACTTC
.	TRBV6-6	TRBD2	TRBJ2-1	CASTLGTSGFYNEQFF	TGTGCCAGCACTCTGGGAACTAGCGGTTTTTACAATGAGCAGTTCTTC
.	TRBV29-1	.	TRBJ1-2	CSAPGTNYGYTF	TGCAGCGCCCCCGGGACAAATTATGGCTACACCTTC
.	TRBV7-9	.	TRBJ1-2	CASSDGATGLGNGYTF	TGTGCCAGCAGCGATGGGGCAACAGGGCTCGGCAATGGCTACACCTTC
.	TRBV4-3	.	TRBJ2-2	CASSQDSPLGTGELFF	TGCGCCAGCAGCCAAGACAGTCCCCTAGGCACCGGGGAGCTGTTTTTT
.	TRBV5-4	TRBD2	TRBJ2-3	CASSLGSGVGTDTQYF	TGTGCCAGCAGCTTGGGTAGCGGGGTCGGCACAGATACGCAGTATTTT
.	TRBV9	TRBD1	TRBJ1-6	CASGTGLSPLHF	TGTGCCAGCGGGACAGGGTTGTCACCCCTCCACTTT
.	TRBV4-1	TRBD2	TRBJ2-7	CASSPPGLAGYEQYF	TGCGCCAGCAGCCCACCGGGACTAGCGGGCTACGAGCAGTACTTC
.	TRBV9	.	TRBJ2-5	CASSVGGGLRETQYF	TGTGCCAGCAGCGTAGGGGGGGGCCTACGGGAGACCCAGTACTTC
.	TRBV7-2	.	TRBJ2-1	CASGPAGEGDNEQFF	TGTGCCAGCGGTCCTGCGGGAGAGGGGGACAATGAGCAGTTCTTC
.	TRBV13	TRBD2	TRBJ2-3	CASSLGTSGGQGTQYF	TGTGCCAGCAGCTTAGGAACTAGCGGGGGGCAGGGCACGCAGTATTTT
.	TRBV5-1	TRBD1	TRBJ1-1	CASSSGTGNTEAFF	TGCGCCAGCAGTTCGGGGACAGGGAACACTGAAGCTTTCTTT
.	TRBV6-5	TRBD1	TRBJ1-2	CASSYSQGAHYGYTF	TGTGCCAGCAGTTACTCCCAGGGGGCACACTATGGCTACACCTTC
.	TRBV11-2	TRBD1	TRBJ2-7	CASSLGTGAYEQYF	TGTGCCAGCAGCCTTGGGACAGGGGCCTACGAGCAGTACTTC
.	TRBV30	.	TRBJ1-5	CAWSVGSQPQHF	TGTGCCTGGAGTGTGGGGAGCCAGCCCCAGCATTTT
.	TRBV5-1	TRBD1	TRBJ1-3	CASRLDRGRNTIYF	TGCGCCAGCAGACTGGACAGGGGAAGAAACACCATATATTTT
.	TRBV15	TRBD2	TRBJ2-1	CATSRDSGGTRNEQFF	TGTGCCACCAGCAGAGATAGCGGGGGCACGCGAAATGAGCAGTTCTTC
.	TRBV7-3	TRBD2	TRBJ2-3	CASSLFRGGPSSTSTDTQYF	TGTGCCAGCAGCTTATTTCGGGGGGGTCCTTCTTCAACTAGCACAGATACGCAGTATTTT
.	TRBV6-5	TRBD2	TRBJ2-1	CASSYSLAGPYNEQFF	TGTGCCAGCAGTTACTCCCTAGCGGGGCCCTACAATGAGCAGTTCTTC
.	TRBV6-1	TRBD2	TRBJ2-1	CASSAPGLAGYNEQFF	TGTGCCAGCAGTGCACCGGGACTAGCGGGTTACAATGAGCAGTTCTTC
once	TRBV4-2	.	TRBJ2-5	CASSQEWGPETQYF	TGTGCCAGCAGCCAAGAGTGGGGGCCCGAGACCCAGTACTTC
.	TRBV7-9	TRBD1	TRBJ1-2	CASSLGKQGRVSGGYTF	TGTGCCAGCAGCTTAGGGAAACAGGGGCGAGTGTCTGGTGGCTACACCTTC
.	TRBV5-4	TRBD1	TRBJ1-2	CASSPLGTGPYGYTF	TGTGCCAGCAGCCCGCTCGGGACAGGCCCCTATGGCTACACCTTC
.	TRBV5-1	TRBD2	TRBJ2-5	CASTLGGLQYF	TGCGCCAGCACCTTGGGAGGGCTCCAGTACTTC
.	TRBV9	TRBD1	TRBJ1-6	CASSTPGQEGSPLHF	TGTGCCAGCAGCACCCCGGGACAGGAGGGTTCACCCCTCCACTTT
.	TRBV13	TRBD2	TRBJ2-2	CASSPTSEYTGELFF	TGTGCCAGCAGCCCTACTAGCGAATACACCGGGGAGCTGTTTTTT
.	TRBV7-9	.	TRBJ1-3	CASRDNSGNTIYF	TGTGCCAGCAGGGACAACTCTGGAAACACCATATATTTT
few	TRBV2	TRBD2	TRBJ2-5	CASSPTSGGGGTQYF	TGTGCCAGCAGTCCGACTAGCGGGGGGGGAGGGACCCAGTACTTC
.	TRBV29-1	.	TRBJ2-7	CSVEAVSYEQYF	TGCAGCGTTGAGGCAGTCTCCTACGAGCAGTACTTC
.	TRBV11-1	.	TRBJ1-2	CASSADNNYGYTF	TGTGCCAGCAGCGCGGACAATAACTATGGCTACACCTTC
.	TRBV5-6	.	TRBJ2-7	CASSSLYEQYF	TGTGCCAGCAGCTCCCTCTACGAGCAGTACTTC
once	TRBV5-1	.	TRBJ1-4	CASSLPAGNEKLFF	TGCGCCAGCAGCTTGCCGGCAGGGAATGAAAAACTGTTTTTT
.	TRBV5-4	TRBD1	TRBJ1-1	CASSPPGQVNTEAFF	TGTGCCAGCAGCCCCCCCGGACAGGTGAACACTGAAGCTTTCTTT